The 26 T cell receptor beta chains presented below share a single source sample, sequenced in a study of blood T cells in healthy people across ages. Alongside a J-beta primer mix, a sample-barcoded 5' primer served in a second PCR lasting about 7 to 11 cycles. TCRdb re-called the 5' RACE reads through MiXCR, storing one row per CDR3 protein. The sample consists of about 1,500,000 distinct CDR3 sequences, approximately 28% of them appearing once. The specimen was blood. These receptors all stem from a woman in her thirties in good health.

In regard to this clonotype: A much larger clone is a single base away; this may be a read error. This chain joins TRBV7-2 and TRBJ1-4; D gene uncertain. This CDR3 spans 14 amino acids. Germline CDR1 SGHTA, CDR2 FQGNSA. V gave up 5 bases and J gave up 5 bases, with 12 bases separating them. CDR3 sequence reads: CASSTGPMNEKLFF. The DNA for the CDR3 is TGTGCCAGCAGCACGGGCCCGATGAATGAAAAACTGTTTTTT.

This clonotype was seen a handful of times. The chain combines TRBV14 with TRBJ1-2, with D uncertain. V gave up 2 bases and J gave up 1 base, with 11 bases separating them. The CDR3 loop spans 15 amino acids. The germline gives CDR1 SGHDN, CDR2 FVKESK. CDR3 amino acids: CASSQSGGYNYGYTF. Here the CDR3 DNA reads TGTGCCAGCAGCCAATCGGGAGGGTATAACTATGGCTACACCTTC.

This clonotype was seen a handful of times. The genes are TRBV7-2 and TRBJ2-7; 9 bases fit TRBD2. The length of the CDR3 is 16 residues. Germline CDR1 is SGHTA and CDR2 is FQGNSA. Trimming at V came to 5 bases and at J to 5 bases, leaving 13 bases not matched to a gene. This chain's CDR3 is CASSQTGVGLANEQYF. For the CDR3, the DNA is TGTGCCAGCAGCCAAACAGGGGTGGGACTAGCAAACGAGCAGTACTTC.

This clonotype was detected a few times. The chain couples TRBV20-1 to TRBJ2-3, with a weak D call TRBD2 (6 bases). Germline V gene sequence: CDR1 DFQATT, CDR2 SNEGSKA (reference sequence). The CDR3 sequence is 13 residues long. DNA of the CDR3: TGCAGCAGACTAGAGGGAGCCACAGATACGCAGTATTTT. It translates to CSRLEGATDTQYF.

This chain links TRBV21-1 with TRBJ2-3; the table calls TRBD1, which could not be checked here. TRBV21-1 is annotated as a pseudogene. CDR3 length: 14 residues. The CDR3: CASSKLSSTDTQYF. The CDR3 DNA is TGTGCCAGCAGCAAACTGTCCTCCACAGATACGCAGTATTTT.

This clonotype was seen a few times. The junction and the germline gene differ at one end; a read error may be behind it. V is TRBV20-1 and J is TRBJ2-3, with D possibly TRBD2 on 7 matching bases. The CDR3 has 16 residues. Germline CDR1 reads DFQATT; CDR2 reads SNEGSKA (reference sequence). CDR3 region: CSGRLGGTTSTDTQYF. The CDR3, as DNA: TGCAGTGGTAGACTAGGGGGGACTACTAGCACAGATACGCAGTATTTT.

To note about this clonotype: This clone may be a read error of a much larger clone one base away. This chain connects TRBV12-3 or TRBV12-4 to TRBJ2-1, with TRBD2 matching over 8 bases. The CDR3 sequence is 14 residues long. CDR3 residues: CVSSAPGTRREQFF. The CDR3 DNA reads TGTGTCAGCAGTGCACCCGGGACTAGACGCGAGCAGTTCTTC.

With regard to this clonotype: A read error is possible here, since a much larger clone lies one base away. This rearrangement joins TRBV29-1 to TRBJ1-1; no definite D call. The CDR3 extends over 12 amino acids. The germline CDR1 and CDR2 sequences are SQVTM and ANQGSEA. CDR3: CNVTTKNTEAFF. CDR3 nucleotides: TGCAACGTGACGACCAAGAACACTGAAGCTTTCTTT.

The chain carries TRBV7-2 and TRBJ2-1; tentatively, D is TRBD2 (6 bases). The assigned J gene may be wrong: the sequence end matches TRBJ2-7 better. Germline CDR1 SGHTA, CDR2 FQGNSA. CDR3 length equals 14 residues. The CDR3 bases are TGTGCCAGCAGTTTAACCGGGGGTTACAATGAGCAGTACTTC. Translation gives CASSLTGGYNEQYF.

The gene calls are TRBV14 and TRBJ2-7, with 8 bases lining up with TRBD1. V was pared by 1 base and J by 3 bases, with 8 bases of the junction left unmatched. The CDR3 totals 16 residues. Germline lookup yields CDR1 SGHDN and CDR2 FVKESK. Here the CDR3 DNA reads TGTGCCAGCAGCCAAGCTTTCGGGACAGGATACTACGAGCAGTACTTC. Amino acid sequence: CASSQAFGTGYYEQYF.

This clonotype was seen only a few times. This chain joins TRBV20-1 and TRBJ2-1, with 8 bases aligning to TRBD2. Trimming at V came to 1 base and at J to 13 bases, leaving 3 bases not matched to a gene. Germline CDR1 DFQATT, CDR2 SNEGSKA (reference sequence). This CDR3 is 11 amino acids long. In DNA form, the CDR3 reads TGCAGTGCTAGAGTACTAGCGGAACAGTTCTTC. Translated, it gives CSARVLAEQFF.

The gene calls are TRBV20-1 and TRBJ2-7, with 9 bases matching TRBD2. Trimming removed 1 base from V and 2 bases from J; junction bases left unmatched: 6. Germline assignment: CDR1 DFQATT and CDR2 SNEGSKA (reference sequence). The CDR3 covers 15 residues. CDR3: CSARVEERGAYEQYF. The CDR3 region has the DNA TGCAGTGCTAGAGTCGAGGAGCGGGGGGCCTACGAGCAGTACTTC.

This clonotype has more than one count but fewer than ten. The V and J genes are TRBV4-1 and TRBJ1-1; no clear D gene. The germline V gene encodes CDR1 MGHRA and CDR2 YSYEKL. Trimming took 1 base from V and 11 from J, leaving 8 bases between them. The CDR3 consists of 11 residues. CDR3 sequence reads: CASSQGNGAFF. The CDR3 DNA follows: TGCGCCAGCAGCCAAGGAAACGGGGCTTTCTTT.

This chain uses TRBV5-1 with TRBJ2-1; 10 nucleotides line up with TRBD1. Germline assignment: CDR1 SGHRS and CDR2 YFSETQ. With V trimmed by 6 bases and J by 2 bases, 8 bases remained unmatched. This CDR3 is 16 amino acids long. Written as DNA, the CDR3 is TGCGCCAGCACTCCTCCCGGGACAGGGGCCTACAATGAGCAGTTCTTC. This sequence encodes CASTPPGTGAYNEQFF.

The chain uses TRBV5-1 and TRBJ1-4; tentative D call: TRBD1 (5 bases). This CDR3 has 13 amino acids. The V gene's germline CDR1 is SGHRS and CDR2 YFSETQ. Trimming left V 8 bases short and J 8 bases short, with 16 bases between. The CDR3 loop reads CASKRQGGEKLFF. The CDR3 DNA reads TGCGCCAGTAAACGGCAGGGAGGGGAAAAACTGTTTTTT.

This clonotype has at least ten counts. The genes are TRBV27 and TRBJ2-7; the match to TRBD2 covers 13 bases. V dropped 8 bases and J dropped 2; count of bases not matched to a gene: 0. This CDR3 comprises 13 residues. Germline V lookup: CDR1 MNHEY, CDR2 SMNVEV (reference sequence). CDR3 sequence: CASGTSGAYEQYF. CDR3 in DNA: TGTGCCAGCGGGACTAGCGGGGCCTACGAGCAGTACTTC.

The CDR3 protein is CSATRGFYNEQFF. CDR3 DNA: TGCAGTGCTACGCGGGGGTTTTACAATGAGCAGTTCTTC. The chain combines TRBV20-1 with TRBJ2-1, with 7 bases fitting TRBD2. Germline V CDR1 and CDR2: DFQATT, SNEGSKA (reference sequence). The J segment lost 4 bases and the V segment lost 4 bases, leaving 4 bases of the junction unmatched. CDR3 length equals 13 residues.

Of note for this clonotype: This may stem from a read error, because a much larger clone lies one nucleotide away. The chain recombines TRBV12-3 or TRBV12-4 with TRBJ2-1, with D perhaps matching TRBD1 or TRBD2 (7 bases each). Matching the DNA end better, TRBJ2-7 makes the J call doubtful. The CDR3 has 15 amino acids. For the CDR3, the DNA is TGTGCCAGCAGTTTAGGACAGGGAGGGCAGGGTGAGCAGTACTTC. Its protein is CASSLGQGGQGEQYF.

The table lists this clonotype with a few counts. The rearrangement joins TRBV29-1 to TRBJ1-6, with TRBD1 matching 7 bases. Trimming at V came to 6 bases and at J to 5 bases, leaving 10 bases not matched to a gene. The CDR3 spans 15 residues. Per the germline V gene, CDR1 is SQVTM and CDR2 is ANQGSEA. CDR3 nucleotides: TGCAGCGTCATGACAGGGACCGGGAATAATTCACCCCTCCACTTT. Encoded protein: CSVMTGTGNNSPLHF. The whole variable domain, filled in from reference TRBV29-1 and TRBJ1-6, reads SAVISQKPSRDICQRGTSLTIQCQVDSQVTMMFWYRQQPGQSLTLIATANQGSEATYESGFVIDKFPISRPNLTFSTLTVSNMSPEDSSIYLCSVMTGTGNNSPLHFGNGTRLTVT.

A word on this clonotype: A much larger clone sits a single nucleotide away, making a read error possible. The V gene is TRBV2, the J gene TRBJ2-1; the match to TRBD2 covers 12 bases. CDR1 and CDR2 (germline): SNHLY, FYNNEI. CDR3 size: 15 residues. V lost 4 bases, J lost 6 bases, and 4 bases stayed unmatched. CDR3: CASSGRTSGINEQFF. As DNA, the CDR3 is TGTGCCAGCAGTGGAAGGACTAGCGGGATCAATGAGCAGTTCTTC.

The table lists this clonotype with a few counts. V is TRBV29-1 and J is TRBJ2-1; 8 bases match TRBD1. V trimming: 8 bases; J trimming: 8 bases; junction bases outside the gene matches: 5. The CDR3 sequence is 11 residues long. Germline-derived CDR1 and CDR2 are SQVTM and ANQGSEA. The CDR3 nucleotides read TGCAGCCCTCACAGGGGGGATGAGCAGTTCTTC. Its translation: CSPHRGDEQFF.

This clonotype has just a few counts. The gene calls are TRBV4-3 and TRBJ2-5; possibly TRBD2 for D (5 bases). Per the germline V gene, CDR1 is LGHNA and CDR2 is YSLEER. The ends were cut back, 2 bases at V and 3 bases at J, with 7 bases in the middle. This CDR3 spans 13 amino acids. The CDR3 DNA reads as TGCGCCAGCAGCCAACTGGGAGAAGAGACCCAGTACTTC. It translates to CASSQLGEETQYF.

This clonotype has more than one count but fewer than ten. A read error may produce the germline difference seen at one junction end. The DNA of the CDR3 is TGTACCAGCAGCCTTAGACTAGGGCCCTCCGAGCAGTACTTC. It is translated as CTSSLRLGPSEQYF. The genes are TRBV6-6 and TRBJ2-7; D is perhaps TRBD2 (6 bases). Germline CDR1 MNHNY, CDR2 SVGAGI (reference sequence). The CDR3 is 14 amino acids.

The chain couples TRBV5-1 to TRBJ2-7, with 8 bases matching TRBD2. This CDR3 is built from 16 residues. Per the germline V gene, CDR1 is SGHRS and CDR2 is YFSETQ. J gave up 1 base and V 3 bases, and 9 bases lay outside the gene matches. The CDR3 loop is CASSYIAGSGSYEQYF. The CDR3 DNA sequence: TGCGCCAGCAGCTACATAGCGGGATCTGGGTCCTACGAGCAGTACTTC.

This clonotype was detected a few times. The chain couples TRBV5-4 to TRBJ2-1; D gene uncertain. With 0 bases removed from V and 10 bases from J, the gap between germline ends came to 14 bases. Germline loops: CDR1 SGHNT, CDR2 YYREEE (reference sequence). This CDR3 is 14 amino acids long. DNA of the CDR3: TGTGCCAGCAGCTTGGCGGGTCGCCCCGCGGAGCAGTTCTTC. Translation gives CASSLAGRPAEQFF.

This clonotype was observed a few times. The chain employs TRBV30 and TRBJ2-5; 9 positions agree with TRBD2. This CDR3 is 14 amino acids long. CDR1 GTSNPN and CDR2 SVGIG come from the germline V gene (reference sequence). CDR3 DNA: TGTGGGATCGTTGCGGGGGGGCGGCAAGAGACCCAGTACTTC. Residues: CGIVAGGRQETQYF.